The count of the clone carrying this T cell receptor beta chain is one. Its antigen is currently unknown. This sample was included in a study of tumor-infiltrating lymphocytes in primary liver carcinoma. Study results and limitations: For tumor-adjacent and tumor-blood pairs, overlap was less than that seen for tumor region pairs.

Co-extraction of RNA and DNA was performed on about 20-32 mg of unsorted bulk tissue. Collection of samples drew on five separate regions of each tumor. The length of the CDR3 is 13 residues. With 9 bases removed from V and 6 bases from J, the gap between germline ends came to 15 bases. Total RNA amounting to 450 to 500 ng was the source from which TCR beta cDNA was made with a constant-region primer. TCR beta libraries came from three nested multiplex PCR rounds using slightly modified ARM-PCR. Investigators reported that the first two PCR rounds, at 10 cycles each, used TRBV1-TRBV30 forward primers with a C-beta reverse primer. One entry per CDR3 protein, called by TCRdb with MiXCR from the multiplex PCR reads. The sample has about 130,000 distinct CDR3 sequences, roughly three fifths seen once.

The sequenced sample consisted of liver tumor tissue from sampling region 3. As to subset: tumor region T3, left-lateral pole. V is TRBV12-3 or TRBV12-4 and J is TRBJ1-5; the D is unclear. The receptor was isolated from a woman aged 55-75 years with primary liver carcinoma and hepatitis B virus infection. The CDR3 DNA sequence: TGTGCCAGTAGCTTAATCCCCATTCAGCCCCAGCATTTT. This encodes CASSLIPIQPQHF.